This T cell receptor (beta chain) was captured by sequencing in a study of blood T cell repertoires in COVID-19. Background on the study: Samples came from the United States, Italy and Spain, spanning acute and convalescent COVID-19.

Trimming removed 1 base from V and 2 bases from J; junction bases left unmatched: 5. The CDR3 extends over 16 amino acids. Germline-derived CDR1 and CDR2 are MGHRA and YSYEKL. Methods used by the authors: Counts of nucleated cells, estimated from reference gene primer amplification, were obtained. Clones were read by immunoSEQ multiplex PCR, and TCRdb kept only the in-frame ones, dropping some. That table is the source of V, J and clone size, and D and trimming were worked out from the DNA. Here the sample spans about 240,000 clones, approximately 85% being singletons. The sample consisted of peripheral blood. This TCR was recovered from a woman of 80 years or more with COVID-19, enrolled during active disease. This chain links TRBV4-1 with TRBJ2-1; 7 bases map to TRBD2. In nucleotides, the CDR3 is TGCGCCAGCAGCCAAGCCCGGGAGGTCGCCTACAATGAGCAGTTCTTC. It translates to CASSQAREVAYNEQFF.